This TCR beta chain was sequenced in a study of T-cell reconstitution after alpha-beta-depleted transplantation in children. Overall study results and limits: Diversity of TCRbeta at day 60 was high in some patients, arising from surviving recipient T cells and thymic progenitors. Most T-cell counts and diversity one year after the transplant came from T cells that were newly produced. Reportedly, only several hundred clones from non-depleted graft cells drove alpha-beta T-cell counts at about two months.

Comments on this clonotype: As yet, its antigen is unknown.

The TCRbeta library incorporated unique molecular identifiers. Via MiXCR, TCRdb re-called the PCR reads, giving one row per CDR3 protein. Altogether 500,000 to 650,000 distinct CDR3 sequences are present, 10% to 15% being singletons, with the ten largest covering over 2%. The CDR3 is 16 amino acids. V was pared by 4 bases and J by 4 bases, with 19 bases between. Germline CDR1 is SQVTM and CDR2 is ANQGSEA. The sample consisted of PBMCs, mostly from graft donor cells, taken 360 days after TCRalphabeta/CD19-depleted stem cell transplant. The source is a male patient aged 10 to 17 who had a stem cell transplant for acute myeloid leukemia, so the T cells may come from the graft donor. This chain connects TRBV29-1 to TRBJ1-4; D might be TRBD1 (6 bases). CDR3 sequence reads: CSVGAGTTPFNEKLFF. CDR3 nucleotides: TGCAGCGTTGGGGCCGGGACAACTCCGTTTAATGAAAAACTGTTTTTT. The full variable domain, its missing parts supplied by reference TRBV29-1 and TRBJ1-4, is SAVISQKPSRDICQRGTSLTIQCQVDSQVTMMFWYRQQPGQSLTLIATANQGSEATYESGFVIDKFPISRPNLTFSTLTVSNMSPEDSSIYLCSVGAGTTPFNEKLFFGSGTQLSVL.